This TCR beta chain derives from a study of blood T cell repertoires in COVID-19. Study-level background: The origin of the acute and convalescent COVID-19 samples was the United States, Italy and Spain. In each case, the material was cDNA or gDNA derived from T cells, B-cell-depleted T cells, or PBMCs.

Original processing methods: The authors estimated nucleated cell counts from reference gene primer amplification. The repertoire was sequenced with immunoSEQ multiplex PCR; TCRdb's copy has only in-frame clones and lacks some. That table furnishes V, J and clone size, whereas the DNA furnished D and trimming. Of about 170,000 clones listed, around 90% are singletons. Germline V CDR1 and CDR2: MNHEY, SVGEGT. This CDR3 is 14 amino acids long. V lost 2 bases, J lost 3 bases, and 5 bases lay in between. This chain uses TRBV6-2 or TRBV6-3 with TRBJ2-6; D gene uncertain. This clonotype originated in a man aged 50 or older who had recovered from COVID-19. Source material: peripheral blood. The CDR3: CASSYGLGANVLTF. CDR3 DNA sequence: TGTGCCAGCAGTTACGGGCTTGGGGCCAACGTCCTGACTTTC.